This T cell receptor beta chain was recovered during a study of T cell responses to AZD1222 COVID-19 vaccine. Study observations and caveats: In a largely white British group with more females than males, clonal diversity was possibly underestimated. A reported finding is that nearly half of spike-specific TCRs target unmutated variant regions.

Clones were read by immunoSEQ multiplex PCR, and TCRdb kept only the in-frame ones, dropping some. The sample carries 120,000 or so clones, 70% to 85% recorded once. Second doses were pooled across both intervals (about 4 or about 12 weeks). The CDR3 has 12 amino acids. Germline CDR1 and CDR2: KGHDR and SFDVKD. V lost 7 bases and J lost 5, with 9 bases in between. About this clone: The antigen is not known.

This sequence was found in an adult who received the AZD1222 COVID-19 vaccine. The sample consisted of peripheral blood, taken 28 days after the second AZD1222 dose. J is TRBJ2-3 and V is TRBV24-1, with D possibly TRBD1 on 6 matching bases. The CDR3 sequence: CATRGAGDTQYF. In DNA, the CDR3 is TGTGCCACCAGGGGGGCGGGAGATACGCAGTATTTT.